The rows below give T cell receptor beta chains drawn from one sample of a study of CD8+ T cells in alopecia areata. The method was immunoSEQ multiplex PCR; TCRdb's version includes in-frame clones alone and lacks a portion of them. Found here are about 120,000 clones, more than 45% of them singletons; the top ten hold approximately 0.5%. Source: CD4+ T cells sorted from blood, taken at week 4, from a patient treated with tofacitinib. The origin of the receptors is a human donor with alopecia areata. CDR3s include the opening cysteine and the closing phenylalanine or tryptophan. The D gene is left open where the match is weak. Not all rows give a size; the values are once, few, many and, for expanded clones, a class.

J: TRBJ2-7
size: .
D: .
V: TRBV2
CDR3: CASRSRDHSYEQYF
DNA: TGTGCCAGCAGGTCTCGGGACCATTCCTACGAGCAGTACTTC

J: TRBJ2-5
size: .
D: .
V: TRBV7-2
CDR3: CASSLGLRGQETQYF
DNA: TGTGCCAGCAGCTTAGGACTCCGGGGGCAAGAGACCCAGTACTTC

J: TRBJ2-4
size: .
D: TRBD1
V: TRBV29-1
CDR3: CSVEGQQRDIQYF
DNA: TGCAGCGTTGAGGGACAGCAGAGGGACATTCAGTACTTC

J: TRBJ2-1
size: .
D: TRBD2
V: TRBV5-1
CDR3: CATRAGNSYNEQFF
DNA: TGCGCCACCCGAGCGGGAAACTCCTACAATGAGCAGTTCTTC

J: TRBJ2-3
size: .
D: TRBD2
V: TRBV4-1
CDR3: CASSQTTAGGRTDTQYF
DNA: TGCGCCAGCAGCCAGACGACAGCGGGGGGGCGGACAGATACGCAGTATTTT

J: TRBJ1-5
size: .
D: .
V: TRBV23-1
CDR3: CATNAGYDQPQHF
DNA: TGCGCCACCAATGCAGGGTATGATCAGCCCCAGCATTTT

J: TRBJ2-7
size: .
D: TRBD1
V: TRBV6-6
CDR3: CASSYGTGASYEQYF
DNA: TGTGCCAGCAGTTATGGGACAGGGGCCTCCTACGAGCAGTACTTC

J: TRBJ1-2
size: .
D: TRBD1
V: TRBV25-1
CDR3: CASSEAQGVSYGYTF
DNA: TGTGCCAGCAGTGAAGCACAGGGGGTCTCGTATGGCTACACCTTC

J: TRBJ1-3
size: .
D: .
V: TRBV15
CDR3: CATGGLGNTIYF
DNA: TGTGCTACCGGGGGGCTTGGAAACACCATATATTTT

J: TRBJ2-7
size: .
D: TRBD1
V: TRBV7-2
CDR3: CASSFRQGPLLEQYF
DNA: TGTGCCAGCAGCTTCAGACAGGGCCCCCTACTCGAGCAGTACTTC

J: TRBJ2-3
size: .
D: .
V: TRBV6-1
CDR3: CASTGTPLRHTQYF
DNA: TGTGCCAGCACCGGGACTCCTCTCAGGCATACGCAGTATTTT

J: TRBJ1-2
size: .
D: .
V: TRBV29-1
CDR3: CSVDAQGSYGYTF
DNA: TGCAGCGTTGACGCTCAGGGGTCCTATGGCTACACCTTC

J: TRBJ2-1
size: few
D: .
V: TRBV29-1
CDR3: CSVYKEVKQFF
DNA: TGCAGCGTGTACAAGGAGGTTAAGCAGTTCTTC

J: TRBJ1-2
size: .
D: .
V: TRBV5-1
CDR3: CASSLAAVENYGYTF
DNA: TGCGCCAGCAGCTTGGCCGCGGTAGAGAACTATGGCTACACCTTC

J: TRBJ2-6
size: few
D: .
V: TRBV2
CDR3: CASSPGSGANVLTF
DNA: TGTGCCAGCAGTCCAGGGTCTGGGGCCAACGTCCTGACTTTC

J: TRBJ2-1
size: .
D: .
V: TRBV18
CDR3: CASSPQTNQNEQFF
DNA: TGTGCCAGCTCACCACAGACTAATCAGAATGAGCAGTTCTTC

J: TRBJ1-2
size: once
D: .
V: TRBV6-1
CDR3: CASSEQGSYGYTF
DNA: TGTGCCAGCAGTGAACAGGGAAGCTATGGCTACACCTTC

J: TRBJ1-4
size: few
D: .
V: TRBV4-1
CDR3: CASSPPHGNEKLFF
DNA: TGCGCCAGCAGCCCGCCCCATGGTAATGAAAAACTGTTTTTT

J: TRBJ2-2
size: .
D: .
V: TRBV6-5
CDR3: CASSFSSYPNTGELFF
DNA: TGTGCCAGCAGTTTCTCTTCCTACCCGAACACCGGGGAGCTGTTTTTT

J: TRBJ1-2
size: few
D: .
V: TRBV5-4
CDR3: CASSLRRATNYGYTF
DNA: TGTGCCAGCAGCTTGCGCAGGGCCACTAACTATGGCTACACCTTC

J: TRBJ2-6
size: medium-sized
D: TRBD1
V: TRBV19
CDR3: CASSDRGSSGANVLTF
DNA: TGTGCCAGTAGCGACAGGGGGAGCTCTGGGGCCAACGTCCTGACTTTC

J: TRBJ2-7
size: few
D: TRBD1
V: TRBV2
CDR3: CASRATGPPEQYF
DNA: TGTGCCAGCAGAGCGACAGGGCCCCCCGAGCAGTACTTC

J: TRBJ2-5
size: .
D: .
V: TRBV4-1
CDR3: CASSWGIGETQYF
DNA: TGCGCCAGCAGCTGGGGGATCGGGGAGACCCAGTACTTC

J: TRBJ1-3
size: once
D: .
V: TRBV29-1
CDR3: CSVVGSGNTIYF
DNA: TGCAGCGTTGTAGGCTCCGGAAACACCATATATTTT

J: TRBJ2-1
size: .
D: .
V: TRBV25-1
CDR3: CASSEFPYNEQFF
DNA: TGTGCCAGCAGTGAATTCCCCTACAATGAGCAGTTCTTC

J: TRBJ2-7
size: .
D: TRBD2
V: TRBV7-9
CDR3: CASMVAGGYEQYF
DNA: TGTGCCAGCATGGTAGCGGGGGGATACGAGCAGTACTTC

J: TRBJ1-6
size: .
D: TRBD1
V: TRBV5-1
CDR3: CASSLDGQGMGSPLHF
DNA: TGCGCCAGCAGCTTGGACGGACAGGGGATGGGTTCACCCCTCCACTTT

J: TRBJ1-1
size: few
D: .
V: TRBV29-1
CDR3: CSVQDRFNTEAFF
DNA: TGCAGCGTTCAGGACAGATTTAACACTGAAGCTTTCTTT

J: TRBJ1-1
size: .
D: .
V: TRBV29-1
CDR3: CSGGRGTRAEAFF
DNA: TGCAGCGGAGGTCGGGGGACCAGGGCTGAAGCTTTCTTT

J: TRBJ1-4
size: .
D: TRBD1
V: TRBV7-3
CDR3: CASSLDGQGNNEKLFF
DNA: TGTGCCAGCAGCTTAGATGGACAGGGGAATAATGAAAAACTGTTTTTT

J: TRBJ2-3
size: few
D: TRBD2
V: TRBV4-2
CDR3: CASSQDWTSSTDTQYF
DNA: TGTGCCAGCAGCCAAGATTGGACTAGCAGCACAGATACGCAGTATTTT

J: TRBJ2-1
size: .
D: .
V: TRBV11-2
CDR3: CASSLIRGTYNEQFF
DNA: TGTGCCAGCAGCTTAATCAGGGGCACCTACAATGAGCAGTTCTTC

J: TRBJ2-7
size: .
D: TRBD1
V: TRBV5-1
CDR3: CASSLAPVGQGFTYEQYF
DNA: TGCGCCAGCAGCTTGGCCCCAGTAGGACAGGGGTTCACCTACGAGCAGTACTTC

J: TRBJ1-2
size: .
D: TRBD1
V: TRBV29-1
CDR3: CSVEDLMRQGFGYTF
DNA: TGCAGCGTTGAAGACCTAATGAGACAGGGGTTTGGCTACACCTTC

J: TRBJ2-1
size: few
D: .
V: TRBV30
CDR3: CAWRGAGQYNEQFF
DNA: TGTGCCTGGAGGGGGGCGGGACAATACAATGAGCAGTTCTTC

J: TRBJ1-4
size: .
D: .
V: TRBV25-1
CDR3: CASTGPTSSTNEKLFF
DNA: TGTGCCAGCACCGGCCCCACGAGCAGCACTAATGAAAAACTGTTTTTT

J: TRBJ1-4
size: few
D: TRBD1
V: TRBV29-1
CDR3: CSVEGRDRVLTTNEKLFF
DNA: TGCAGCGTTGAAGGAAGGGACAGGGTACTTACAACTAATGAAAAACTGTTTTTT

J: TRBJ1-4
size: once
D: TRBD1
V: TRBV30
CDR3: CASRQGISTNEKLFF
DNA: TGTGCCTCGCGACAGGGGATTTCAACTAATGAAAAACTGTTTTTT

J: TRBJ2-7
size: few
D: .
V: TRBV6-6
CDR3: CASRGTPGEQYF
DNA: TGTGCCAGTAGAGGTACCCCCGGGGAGCAGTACTTC

J: TRBJ2-1
size: few
D: TRBD2
V: TRBV15
CDR3: CATSTGASGISYNEQFF
DNA: TGTGCCACCAGTACGGGGGCTAGCGGGATCTCCTACAATGAGCAGTTCTTC

J: TRBJ2-3
size: .
D: TRBD1
V: TRBV30
CDR3: CAWSPGQGGRTDTQYF
DNA: TGTGCCTGGAGCCCGGGACAGGGAGGGCGCACAGATACGCAGTATTTT

J: TRBJ1-1
size: .
D: TRBD1
V: TRBV2
CDR3: CASTDRDMNTEAFF
DNA: TGTGCCAGTACCGACAGGGACATGAACACTGAAGCTTTCTTT

J: TRBJ1-5
size: .
D: .
V: TRBV27
CDR3: CASSRRQDSNQPQHF
DNA: TGTGCCAGCAGTAGAAGACAGGATAGCAATCAGCCCCAGCATTTT

J: TRBJ1-4
size: few
D: TRBD1
V: TRBV5-6
CDR3: CASSVDRIDEKLFF
DNA: TGTGCCAGCAGCGTGGACAGGATTGATGAAAAACTGTTTTTT

J: TRBJ2-3
size: few
D: .
V: TRBV2
CDR3: CASGGEGHSTDTQYF
DNA: TGTGCCAGCGGAGGGGAGGGACACAGCACAGATACGCAGTATTTT

J: TRBJ1-2
size: .
D: TRBD1
V: TRBV9
CDR3: CASTFTWDRIYGYTF
DNA: TGTGCCAGCACCTTTACCTGGGACAGAATTTATGGCTACACCTTC

J: TRBJ1-1
size: .
D: .
V: TRBV9
CDR3: CASTKEAFPMNTEAFF
DNA: TGTGCCAGCACCAAGGAGGCCTTCCCTATGAACACTGAAGCTTTCTTT

J: TRBJ2-3
size: once
D: .
V: TRBV4-1
CDR3: CASSQNPGQTDTQYF
DNA: TGCGCCAGCAGCCAAAACCCGGGACAAACAGATACGCAGTATTTT

J: TRBJ1-1
size: many
D: TRBD1
V: TRBV7-9
CDR3: CASSLSGQGGEAFF
DNA: TGTGCCAGCAGCTTGTCGGGACAGGGGGGTGAAGCTTTCTTT

J: TRBJ2-7
size: few
D: TRBD1
V: TRBV7-6
CDR3: CASSWGTGSYEQYF
DNA: TGTGCCAGCAGCTGGGGGACAGGGTCCTACGAGCAGTACTTC

J: TRBJ2-7
size: .
D: TRBD1
V: TRBV5-1
CDR3: CASSHRDSQLSYEQYF
DNA: TGCGCCAGCAGCCACCGGGACAGCCAACTATCCTACGAGCAGTACTTC

J: TRBJ2-5
size: few
D: TRBD1
V: TRBV5-1
CDR3: CASSQGTAQETQYF
DNA: TGCGCCAGCAGCCAGGGGACAGCCCAAGAGACCCAGTACTTC